This TCR beta chain emerged from a study of siplizumab effects on memory and regulatory T cells. The length of the CDR3 is 14 residues. CDR1 and CDR2 from the germline V gene are SGHDN and FVKESK. Trimming shortened V by 0 bases and J by 5 bases, and 7 bases separated the two germline ends. The protocol was immunoSEQ multiplex PCR, while the TCRdb copy is restricted to in-frame clones and leaves out a portion. The table has around 120,000 clones, around 94% seen once. The gene calls are TRBV14 and TRBJ1-4, with D unclear. Sequenced sample: non-Treg CD4+ T cells sorted from blood. This sequence was found in a human donor in good health. CDR3 sequence (DNA): TGTGCCAGCAGCCAAGATCTGAGGAATGAAAAACTGTTTTTT. Translated, it gives CASSQDLRNEKLFF.